This T cell receptor beta chain was captured in a study of CD8 T cells in ankylosing spondylitis. General observations from the study: Among TCR beta sequences, a motif of eight or nine highly homologous variants appeared characteristic of ankylosing spondylitis blood.

In its sample, this clonotype was seen many times. Its antigen is still unknown. MiXCR, run by TCRdb on the 5' RACE reads, gives a single entry per CDR3 protein. The sample has more than 300,000 distinct CDR3 sequences, roughly 12% seen once; the top ten hold 9.1%. Germline CDR1 reads DFQATT; CDR2 reads SNEGSKA (reference sequence). Trimming stripped 7 bases from V and 4 bases from J, with 17 bases between. The CDR3 consists of 14 residues. The clonotype originates from a female donor with ankylosing spondylitis or in good health (not recorded which). V usage is TRBV20-1 and J usage is TRBJ2-1; D unresolved. The sequenced sample consisted of blood, either unsorted or a sorted T cell fraction (not recorded which). In DNA form, the CDR3 reads TGCAGTGTTGGTTTGCGACTTGCATACAATGAGCAGTTCTTC. Translating gives CSVGLRLAYNEQFF.